Sequencing of this T cell receptor (beta chain) was carried out in a study of OX40 agonist ivuxolimab in advanced cancers. V lost 6 bases, J lost 2 bases, and 3 bases stayed unmatched. The CDR3 length is 13 residues. CDR1 and CDR2 from the germline V gene are WNHNN and SYGVQD (reference sequence). TCRdb's table, derived via immunoSEQ multiplex PCR, lists solely in-frame clones and lacks some. The repertoire holds about 93,000 clones, with 90% to 95% as singletons. The sequence derives from an adult with an advanced solid tumor such as melanoma, head and neck, liver or kidney cancer. The chain links TRBV10-1 to TRBJ1-2, with TRBD1 matching over 7 bases. This specimen consisted of CD4+ or CD8+ T cells sorted from blood, obtained in a trial of the OX40 agonist ivuxolimab. Here the CDR3 DNA reads TGCGCCAGCAGCCCGGACAGGAACTATGGCTACACCTTC. This translates into CASSPDRNYGYTF.